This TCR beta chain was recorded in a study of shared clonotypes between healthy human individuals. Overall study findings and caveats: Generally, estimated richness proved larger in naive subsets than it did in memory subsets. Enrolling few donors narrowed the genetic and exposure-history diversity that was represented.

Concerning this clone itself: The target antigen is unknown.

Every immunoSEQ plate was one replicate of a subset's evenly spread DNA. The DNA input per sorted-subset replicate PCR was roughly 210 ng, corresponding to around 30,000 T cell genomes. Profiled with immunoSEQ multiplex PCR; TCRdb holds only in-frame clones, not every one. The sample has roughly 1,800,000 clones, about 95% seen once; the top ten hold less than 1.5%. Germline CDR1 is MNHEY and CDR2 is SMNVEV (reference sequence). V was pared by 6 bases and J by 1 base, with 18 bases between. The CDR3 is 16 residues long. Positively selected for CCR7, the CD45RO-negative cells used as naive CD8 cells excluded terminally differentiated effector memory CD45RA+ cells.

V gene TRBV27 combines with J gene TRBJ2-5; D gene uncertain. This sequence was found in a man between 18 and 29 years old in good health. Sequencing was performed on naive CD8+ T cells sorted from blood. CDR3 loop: CASSPNGPLGQETQYF. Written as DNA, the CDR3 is TGTGCCAGCAGCCCAAATGGACCCCTGGGCCAAGAGACCCAGTACTTC.